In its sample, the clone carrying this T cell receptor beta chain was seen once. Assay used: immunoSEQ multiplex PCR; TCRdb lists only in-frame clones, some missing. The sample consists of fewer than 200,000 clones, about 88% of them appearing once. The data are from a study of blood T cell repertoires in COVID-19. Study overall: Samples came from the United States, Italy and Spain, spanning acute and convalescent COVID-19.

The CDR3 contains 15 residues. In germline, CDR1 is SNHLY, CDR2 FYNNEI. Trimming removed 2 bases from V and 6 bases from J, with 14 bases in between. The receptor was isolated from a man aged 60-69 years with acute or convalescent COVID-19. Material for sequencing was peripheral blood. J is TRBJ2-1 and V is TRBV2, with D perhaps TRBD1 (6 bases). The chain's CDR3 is CASSEMAGALNEQFF. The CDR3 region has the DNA TGTGCCAGCAGTGAAATGGCAGGGGCTCTCAATGAGCAGTTCTTC.